This section outlines one T cell receptor (delta chain) sequence together with its context. Antigen unknown. A far larger clone is off by one base, so a read error is likely. The CDR3 covers 16 residues. CDR1 is GEAIGNYY and CDR2 is EKD in the germline V gene. TCRdb called clones from the RT-PCR reads again using CATT. The repertoire holds 650 or so delta-chain clones, with around 63% as singletons. The sample comes from a study of gammadelta T cells in human blood. General observations from the study: Microbial exposure reportedly appeared to drive polyclonal expansion of innate gamma-delta T cells right after birth.

The sample taken for sequencing was Vgamma9Vdelta2 gamma-delta T cells from adult blood. V is TRDV2 and J is TRDJ1, with 12 bases identical to TRDD3. The origin of this receptor is a human donor. CDR3 in DNA: TGTGCCTGTGACCCTTTGACTGGGGGATACACCGATAACCTCATCTTT. This gives the protein CACDPLTGGYTDNLIF.